Listed below are T cell receptor beta chains from one sample, sequenced in a study of control samples from healthy donors and cancer patients. Libraries were prepared by immunoSEQ multiplex PCR; TCRdb keeps only in-frame clonotypes and omits some of them. The repertoire holds around 31,000 clones, with 94% as singletons. Specimen: blood. The receptors stem from a man aged 55 to 70 in good health. CDR3s leave out the opening cysteine and the closing phenylalanine or tryptophan.

j_call v_call cdr3_aa
TRBJ1-2 TRBV6-2/TRBV6-3 ASSYSQGRDYGYT
TRBJ1-5 TRBV4-3 ASSQEGGSQPQH
TRBJ2-1 TRBV7-9 ASSFYGTSGGPSYNEQF
TRBJ2-1 TRBV6-5 ASSNGLAGGYEQF
TRBJ1-2 TRBV6-2/TRBV6-3 ASSYSQGGYT
TRBJ2-7 TRBV3-1/TRBV3-2 ASSQEQGKSYEQY
TRBJ1-1 TRBV30 AWSWGGNTEAF
TRBJ1-3 TRBV3-1/TRBV3-2 ASSLRQKSSGNTIY
TRBJ1-4 TRBV6-2/TRBV6-3 ASSYPGGDEKLF
TRBJ1-1 TRBV6-5 ASSLTGGTEAF
TRBJ1-6 TRBV18 ASSLTTVLNSPLH
TRBJ2-2 TRBV6-5 ASSYGGARTGELF
TRBJ2-7 TRBV19 ASSIGTGRYEQY
TRBJ2-3 TRBV10-3 AISVTSSDTQY
TRBJ2-3 TRBV6-5 ASRLAGSTDTQY
TRBJ2-7 TRBV7-2 ASSSGTRLDEQY
TRBJ2-7 TRBV27 ASSLVRAPYEQY
TRBJ1-3 TRBV7-9 ASRSKIRLGNTIY
TRBJ1-5 TRBV2 ASRGRFNQPQH
TRBJ2-5 TRBV19 ASSIGGGGPQY
TRBJ2-3 TRBV27 ASSFRAGGRDTQY
TRBJ2-7 TRBV7-2 ASSLGQGGYYEQY
TRBJ2-7 TRBV18 ASSPRESSTYEQY
TRBJ2-3 TRBV5-1 ASNSQGGLTDTQY
TRBJ1-2 TRBV5-5 ASSFAVLTPNYGYT
TRBJ1-5 TRBV5-6 ASSLGGPNQPQH
TRBJ2-1 TRBV11-2 ASSFFEGILYNEQF
TRBJ2-5 TRBV18 ASSPQTSGGAETQY
TRBJ1-2 TRBV5-1 ASSPTGDIFYGYT
TRBJ2-2 TRBV11-2 ASSLGTGELF
TRBJ2-1 TRBV27 ASSSPLRGPYNEQF
TRBJ2-3 TRBV12-3/TRBV12-4 ASRKVGDTQY
TRBJ2-2 TRBV5-5 ASHNMNTGELF
TRBJ1-5 TRBV3-1/TRBV3-2 ASSQGERQPQH
TRBJ1-3 TRBV29-1 SVGGHFGNTIY
TRBJ2-5 TRBV20-1 SGTPKETQY
TRBJ1-5 TRBV19 ASTVGKQASNQPQH
TRBJ2-6 TRBV27 ASRPQGSGANVLT
TRBJ1-1 TRBV4-3 ASSQDRAREAF
TRBJ1-5 TRBV20-1 SASPGSLSQH
TRBJ1-2 TRBV21-1 ASSKVPLYGYT
TRBJ2-3 TRBV6-5 ASRGGWTDTQY
TRBJ2-5 TRBV4-1 ASSQEVRSYQETQY
TRBJ1-5 TRBV19 ASSIVTGGLGQPQH
TRBJ2-7 TRBV10-3 AISDGTHEQY
TRBJ1-1 TRBV11-2 ASSQQGNTEAF
TRBJ2-7 TRBV6-5 ASRRQGKQY
TRBJ2-2 TRBV10-3 AISALSGQALGELF
TRBJ1-1 TRBV7-2 ASSLGGVIGEAF
TRBJ2-5 TRBV7-2 ASSSGLIETQY
TRBJ1-2 TRBV27 ASSLGGVGYT
TRBJ2-7 TRBV6-1 ASSEAGGSYEQY